This T cell receptor (beta chain) was identified in a study of blood T cell repertoires in COVID-19. Looking at the study overall: COVID-19 samples, acute and convalescent, were from the United States, Italy and Spain. T cells, B-cell-depleted T cells, or PBMCs provided the cDNA or gDNA that served as material.

Profiling relied on immunoSEQ multiplex PCR, and the TCRdb table lists in-frame clones only, not all of them. The table lists 100,000 or so clones, around 85% of them singletons. The CDR3 runs to 13 residues. CDR1 and CDR2 (germline): SGHRS, YFSETQ. Trimming removed 4 bases at V and 5 bases at J, with 12 bases between. Material: peripheral blood. The TCR originated in a woman aged 70 to 79 with active or convalescent COVID-19. The chain uses TRBV5-1 and TRBJ2-5; a possible D gene is TRBD2 (5 bases). The CDR3 sequence is CASSLLERETQYF. In DNA, the CDR3 is TGCGCCAGCAGCCTACTAGAACGGGAGACCCAGTACTTC.